This T cell receptor beta chain was documented in a study of beta chain features in type 1 diabetes. Overall study findings and caveats: Shortening of TCRB CDR3s, moderate but significant, appeared in all four CD4+ subsets of Type 1 diabetes patients.

This clone was observed a single time. Its matching antigen is unknown. The CDR3 is 13 residues long. Germline V lookup: CDR1 MGHDK, CDR2 SYGVNS. V lost 6 bases and J lost 4; bases outside the gene matches: 4. TCRB transcripts that were expressed got sequenced, as all of the isolated RNA had been reverse transcribed. Assay: immunoSEQ multiplex PCR; the TCRdb copy retains only in-frame clones and omits some. This table has about 340,000 clones, roughly 14% appearing once. The specimen was naive CD4+ T cells from blood. The V and J genes are TRBV25-1 and TRBJ1-2; TRBD1 agrees at 8 bases. The sequence was obtained from a woman in her late teens or twenties with type 1 diabetes. In DNA, the CDR3 is TGTGCCAGCAGCACAACAGGGGGCTATGGCTACACCTTC. Translation gives CASSTTGGYGYTF.